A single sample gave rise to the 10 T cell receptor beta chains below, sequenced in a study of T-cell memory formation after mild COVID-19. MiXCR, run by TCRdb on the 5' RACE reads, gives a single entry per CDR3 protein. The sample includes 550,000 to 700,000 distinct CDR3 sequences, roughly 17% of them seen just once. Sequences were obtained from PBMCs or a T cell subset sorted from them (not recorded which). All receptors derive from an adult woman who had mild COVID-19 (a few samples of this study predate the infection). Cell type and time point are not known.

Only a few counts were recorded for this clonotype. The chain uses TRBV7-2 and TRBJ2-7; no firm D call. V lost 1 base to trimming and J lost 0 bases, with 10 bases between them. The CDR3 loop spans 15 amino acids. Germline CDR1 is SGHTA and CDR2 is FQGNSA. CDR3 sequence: CASSLGRVFSYEQYF. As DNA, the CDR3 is TGTGCCAGCAGCTTAGGTCGGGTTTTCTCCTACGAGCAGTACTTC.

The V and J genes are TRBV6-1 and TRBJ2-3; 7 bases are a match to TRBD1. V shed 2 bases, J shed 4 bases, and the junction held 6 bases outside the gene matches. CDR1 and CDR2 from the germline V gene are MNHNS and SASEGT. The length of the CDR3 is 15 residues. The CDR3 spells CASSERDRKSDTQYF. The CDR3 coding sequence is TGTGCCAGCAGTGAAAGGGACAGAAAATCAGATACGCAGTATTTT.

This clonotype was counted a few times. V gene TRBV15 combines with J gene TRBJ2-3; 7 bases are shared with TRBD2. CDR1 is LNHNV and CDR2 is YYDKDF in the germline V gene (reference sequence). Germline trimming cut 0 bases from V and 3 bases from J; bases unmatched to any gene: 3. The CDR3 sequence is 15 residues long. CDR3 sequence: CATSREMGGTDTQYF. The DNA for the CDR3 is TGTGCCACCAGCAGAGAGATGGGAGGGACAGATACGCAGTATTTT. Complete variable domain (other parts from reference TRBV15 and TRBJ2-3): DAMVIQNPRYQVTQFGKPVTLSCSQTLNHNVMYWYQQKSSQAPKLLFHYYDKDFNNEADTPDNFQSRRPNTSFCFLDIRSPGLGDTAMYLCATSREMGGTDTQYFGPGTRLTVL.

The CDR3 loop is CASSTRQGYGYTF. CDR3 bases: TGTGCCAGCAGTACCCGACAGGGGTATGGCTACACCTTC. The V gene is TRBV6-2 or TRBV6-3, the J gene TRBJ1-2; 8 positions match TRBD1. The V gene's germline CDR1 is MNHEY and CDR2 SVGEGT. V gave up 5 bases and J gave up 5 bases; unmatched junction bases: 4. CDR3 length: 13 residues.

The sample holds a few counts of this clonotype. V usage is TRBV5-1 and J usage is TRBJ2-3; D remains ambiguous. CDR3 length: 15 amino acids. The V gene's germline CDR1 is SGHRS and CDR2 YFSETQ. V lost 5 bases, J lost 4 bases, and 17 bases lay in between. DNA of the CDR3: TGCGCCAGCAGACGACGGGCCTCGGACCCAGATACGCAGTATTTT. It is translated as CASRRRASDPDTQYF.

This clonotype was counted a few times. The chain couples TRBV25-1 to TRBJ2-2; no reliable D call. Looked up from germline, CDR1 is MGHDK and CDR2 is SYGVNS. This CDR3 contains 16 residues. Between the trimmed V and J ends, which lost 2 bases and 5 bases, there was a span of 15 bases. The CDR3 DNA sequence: TGTGCCAGCAGTGAACCAGGACCTTCTATAACCGGGGAGCTGTTTTTT. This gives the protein CASSEPGPSITGELFF.

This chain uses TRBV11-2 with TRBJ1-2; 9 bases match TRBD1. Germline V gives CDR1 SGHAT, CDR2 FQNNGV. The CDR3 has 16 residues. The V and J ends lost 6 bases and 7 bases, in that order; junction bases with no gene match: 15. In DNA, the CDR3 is TGTGCCAGCAGTAACCCACCCGGGACAGGGCTAGGTGGCTACACCTTC. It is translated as CASSNPPGTGLGGYTF.

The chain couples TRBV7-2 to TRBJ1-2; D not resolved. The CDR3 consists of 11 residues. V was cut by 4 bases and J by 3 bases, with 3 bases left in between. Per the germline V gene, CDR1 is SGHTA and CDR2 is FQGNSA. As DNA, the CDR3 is TGTGCCAGCAGCTATCACTATGGCTACACCTTC. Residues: CASSYHYGYTF.

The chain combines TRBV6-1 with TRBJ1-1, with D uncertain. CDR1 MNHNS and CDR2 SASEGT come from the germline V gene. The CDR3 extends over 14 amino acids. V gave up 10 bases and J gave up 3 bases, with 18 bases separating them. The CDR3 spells CATFLGMGYTEAFF. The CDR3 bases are TGTGCCACCTTCCTGGGGATGGGGTACACTGAAGCTTTCTTT.

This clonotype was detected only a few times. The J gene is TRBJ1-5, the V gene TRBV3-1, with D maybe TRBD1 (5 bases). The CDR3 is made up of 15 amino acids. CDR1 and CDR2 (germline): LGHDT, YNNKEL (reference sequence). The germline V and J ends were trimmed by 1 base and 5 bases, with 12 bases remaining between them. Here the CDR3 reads CASSQGTGSHQPQHF. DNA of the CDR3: TGTGCCAGCAGCCAAGGTACAGGTTCTCATCAGCCCCAGCATTTT.